This T cell receptor (beta chain) was documented in a study of blood T cell repertoires in COVID-19 (dated by TCRdb to about 2020). About the study as a whole: The collaborator samples originated in the United States, Italy and Spain and spanned the acute and convalescent phases of COVID-19. The material from the prospective study consisted of cDNA or gDNA derived from T cells, B-cell-depleted T cells, or PBMCs. Deeply sampled blood TCRbeta repertoires from subjects exposed to, actively infected with, or recovered from COVID-19 were included in the dataset. A freely available public database, intended as a resource for researchers studying the immune response to SARS-CoV-2, is where the repertoires were released. Samples were obtained from the ongoing ImmuneRACE study (first 160 participants) and from 1,000 to 1,500 subjects provided by 6 global collaborators. Nearly every sample came with metadata listing a de-identified subject ID, COVID-19 status, age in years and sex. Where HLA class I and class II types were available, the types were taken from metadata supplied by the sample provider, not from assay-based typing.

The paper's findings and limits, for the study overall: The amount of clinical and demographic metadata varied by source and participant and was provided uncurated.

The CDR3 runs 13 amino acids, cysteine and phenylalanine included. Only the CDR3 region is kept as DNA, spanning 39 bases read in frame from base 1. CDR1 and CDR2 are read off the germline V gene (reference sequence) as SEHNR and FQNEAQ. V drops 5 bases and J drops 7 bases, leaving 15 bases in between. Each collaborating institution followed its own protocols to collect whole blood in K2EDTA tubes. For TCRbeta analysis, collaborators shipped samples as frozen whole blood, isolated PBMCs, or DNA extracted from either of those sample types. For this clone: Its antigen specificity is not known. No per-base quality is available; no much larger clone lies one base away.

The immunoSEQ Assay, a bias-controlled multiplex PCR, was used to amplify TCRbeta CDR3 regions from genomic DNA. Per the original workflow: Nucleated cell counts per sample were estimated from amplification of reference gene primers within the assay. Sequence reads were collapsed and filtered to measure the absolute abundance of every unique TCRbeta CDR3 rearrangement. For each sample, productive Simpson clonality was calculated by taking the square root of Simpson's diversity index across productive rearrangements. TCRdb holds this immuneACCESS table with in-frame rearrangements only. Some clones are missing; in checked studies, unresolved V genes explain under half, and the rest has no known cause. V, J and clone size derive from that table, while D and trimming were established from the DNA sequence. The sample includes approximately 60,000 clones, with around 80% observed a single time. The top ten clones comprise 8.2% of the sample.

Input material: peripheral blood. The clonotype originates from a woman older than 75 with acute or convalescent COVID-19. The sequence joins TRBV7-9 to TRBJ2-7; the D gene remains uncertain. Read as DNA, the sequence is TGTGCCAGCAGCGTGGGCCCCGGTGGTGAGCAGTACTTC. This translates into CASSVGPGGEQYF.